Only a few counts were recorded for the clone carrying this TCR beta chain. Its antigen is as yet unknown. Germline loops: CDR1 ENHRY, CDR2 SYGVKD. V lost 3 bases to trimming and J lost 0 bases, with 17 bases between them. The CDR3 consists of 17 residues. These data belong to a study of T cell repertoires in cytomegalovirus infection. Study background: Based on public TCR beta signatures, there were indications of CMV infection and of a matching HLA type.

TCRdb ran MiXCR on the reads and lists one entry per CDR3 protein. The data show about 330,000 distinct CDR3 sequences, roughly 34% seen once. The chain has TRBV10-3 and TRBJ1-1; D uncertain. Sequencing used cultured PBMCs, obtained from culture after CMV antigen stimulation. The origin of this receptor is a human donor in good health (CMV status not recorded). Some clones in this sample may be carry-over from other donors' samples. CDR3 nucleotide sequence: TGTGCCATCAGTGAACGGGCCCAGACAACTTTGAACACTGAAGCTTTCTTT. It encodes CAISERAQTTLNTEAFF.